Listed below are T cell receptor beta chains from one sample, sequenced in a study of post-analysis software for immune sequencing data. One entry per CDR3 protein results from TCRdb running MiXCR on the PCR reads. The profile shows roughly 570,000 distinct CDR3 sequences, around a third of them singletons. Material for sequencing was blood. The receptors stem from a girl aged 2-17 years with multiple sclerosis. Both conserved end residues are part of each CDR3. The D gene is left open where the match is weak. Some rows mark clone size as missing; the rest say once, few, many or name a class of expanded clone.

TRBV3-1	TRBJ2-3	TRBD2	.	TGTGCCAGCAGCTACCCTAGCGGGGGGAGGACAGATACGCAGTATTTT	CASSYPSGGRTDTQYF
TRBV5-6	TRBJ2-3	.	.	TGTGCCAGCAGCCTGGGACCCTTTATGGGCACAGATACGCAGTATTTT	CASSLGPFMGTDTQYF
TRBV12-5	TRBJ1-1	.	once	TGTGCTAGTGGTTTGGGCGGTTCGGGGGTCTCTGAAGCTTTCTTT	CASGLGGSGVSEAFF
TRBV29-1	TRBJ1-2	.	.	TGCAGCGTTCCTTGGCCAAACTATGGCTACACCTTC	CSVPWPNYGYTF
TRBV6-5	TRBJ1-2	.	.	TGTGCCAGCAGTTCTCCCCCGGGGGTCGATGGCTACACCTTC	CASSSPPGVDGYTF
TRBV7-3	TRBJ2-5	.	many	TGTGCCAGCAGCTTGGGGGGGCTGGAGACCCAGTACTTC	CASSLGGLETQYF
TRBV5-1	TRBJ1-2	.	few	TGCGCCAGCAGCGGAGCCCCCGGACAGAGCGATATTAGTAACTATGGCTACACTTTC	CASSGAPGQSDISNYGYTF
TRBV4-2	TRBJ2-1	.	.	TGTGCCAGCAGCCAAGTTTCGGGCCGGGGGGCCGTGAATGAGCAGTTCTTC	CASSQVSGRGAVNEQFF
TRBV29-1	TRBJ1-2	TRBD1	.	TGCAGCGCCCCTTGGACAGGGACGTATGGCTACACCTTC	CSAPWTGTYGYTF
TRBV7-9	TRBJ2-7	.	.	TGTGCCAGCAGCTCAGAGCCAGCGGACGAGCAGTACTTC	CASSSEPADEQYF
TRBV6-1	TRBJ1-1	TRBD1	.	TGTGCCAGCAGTGCTCAGGGGGCGCCCACTGAAGCTTTCTTT	CASSAQGAPTEAFF
TRBV9	TRBJ2-1	.	many	TGTGCCAGCAGCGTAGTGGGGGGCTCCCACAATGAGCAGTTCTTC	CASSVVGGSHNEQFF
TRBV5-1	TRBJ2-3	.	few	TGCGCCAGCAGCTTGGAAGTTGGGGCAGATACGCAGTATTTT	CASSLEVGADTQYF
TRBV7-6	TRBJ1-1	.	few	TGTGCCAGCAGCTTAGGTCACGGCCAGAACACTGAAGCTTTCTTT	CASSLGHGQNTEAFF
TRBV3-1	TRBJ2-7	.	.	TGTGCCAGCACCGCACTTGCGGGGAGCAACGAGCAGTACTTC	CASTALAGSNEQYF
TRBV4-1	TRBJ1-2	.	few	TGCGCCAGCAGCCAAGATTTCGGGGTAGCTAACTATGGCTACACCTTC	CASSQDFGVANYGYTF
TRBV29-1	TRBJ2-3	.	few	TGCAGCGTCCTCAGGGAAGGCACAGATACGCAGTATTTT	CSVLREGTDTQYF
TRBV20-1	TRBJ1-2	.	many	TGCAGCCAACCCCTTCGCAGGGACTATGGCTACACCTTC	CSQPLRRDYGYTF
TRBV7-6	TRBJ2-1	.	few	TGTGCCAGCAGCTTGTCCAAAAGCCCGGGGGGCTTCTACAATGAGCAGTTCTTC	CASSLSKSPGGFYNEQFF
TRBV15	TRBJ2-7	.	.	TGTGCCACCAGCAGAGACCGGACAGTGCAGTACTTC	CATSRDRTVQYF
TRBV4-1	TRBJ1-1	.	.	TGCGCCAGCAGCCAAGTGGGGAGCCTGAACACTGAAGCTTTCTTT	CASSQVGSLNTEAFF
TRBV6-5	TRBJ2-7	TRBD1	.	TGTGCCAGCAGTTACTCCGGGACAGGGGTCCACGAGCAGTACTTC	CASSYSGTGVHEQYF
TRBV12-3/TRBV12-4	TRBJ1-6	.	.	TGTGCCAGCAGTTTAGTTGGGCGGAATTCACCCCTCCACTTT	CASSLVGRNSPLHF
TRBV5-1	TRBJ2-6	.	.	TGCGCCAGCAGCTTGTTAGGGACTGCCAAATCTGGGGCCAACGTCCTGACTTTC	CASSLLGTAKSGANVLTF
TRBV11-2	TRBJ1-2	.	.	TGTGCCAGCAGCTTCAGCGCGCCGGGGGGGTATGGCTACACCTTC	CASSFSAPGGYGYTF
TRBV29-1	TRBJ2-7	TRBD1	few	TGCAGCGCTTATACAGGGGGCCCCTACGAGCAGTACTTC	CSAYTGGPYEQYF
TRBV5-6	TRBJ1-2	TRBD1	.	TGTGCCAGCAGCCATCCCCTTTTTGGGACAGGGCGCGGAAACTATGGCTACACCTTC	CASSHPLFGTGRGNYGYTF
TRBV6-4	TRBJ2-5	TRBD1	.	TGTGCCAGCAGTGAGTTCTCAGGGACAGGCAACAATGAGCAGTACTTC	CASSEFSGTGNNEQYF
TRBV10-3	TRBJ2-3	TRBD1	few	TGTGCCATCAGTGAGTCGAGGGACAGGGCATCAGTTAGGACAGATACGCAGTATTTT	CAISESRDRASVRTDTQYF
TRBV7-9	TRBJ2-2	.	.	TGTGCCAGCAGCTTTTATTCTGACACCGGGGAGCTGTTTTTT	CASSFYSDTGELFF
TRBV5-1	TRBJ2-1	TRBD2	few	TGCGCCAGCAGCATACTGACTAGCCCCGGGGATGAGCAGTTCTTC	CASSILTSPGDEQFF
TRBV9	TRBJ1-5	.	.	TGTGCCAGCAGCGTCAACGGCGGACCCCGGCAGCCCCAGCATTTT	CASSVNGGPRQPQHF
TRBV7-9	TRBJ2-1	.	many	TGCGCCAGCAGCCGCGGGGTCAGCTCCTACAATGAGCAGTTCTTC	CASSRGVSSYNEQFF